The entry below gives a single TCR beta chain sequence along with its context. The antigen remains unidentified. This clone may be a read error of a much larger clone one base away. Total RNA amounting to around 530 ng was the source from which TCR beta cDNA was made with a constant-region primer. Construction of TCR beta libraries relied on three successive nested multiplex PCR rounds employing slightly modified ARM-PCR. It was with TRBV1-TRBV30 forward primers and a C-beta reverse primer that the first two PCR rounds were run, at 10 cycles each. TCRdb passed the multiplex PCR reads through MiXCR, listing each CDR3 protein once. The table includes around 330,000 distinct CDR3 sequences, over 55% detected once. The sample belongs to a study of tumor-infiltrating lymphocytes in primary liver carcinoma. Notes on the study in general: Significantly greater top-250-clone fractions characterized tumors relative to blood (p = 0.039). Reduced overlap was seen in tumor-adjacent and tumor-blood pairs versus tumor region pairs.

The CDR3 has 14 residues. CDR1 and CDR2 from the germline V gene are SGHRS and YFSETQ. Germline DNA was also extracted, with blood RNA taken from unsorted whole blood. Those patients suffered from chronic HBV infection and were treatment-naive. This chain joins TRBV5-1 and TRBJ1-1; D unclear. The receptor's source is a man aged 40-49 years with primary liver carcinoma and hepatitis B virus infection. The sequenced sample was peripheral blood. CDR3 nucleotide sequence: TGCGCCAGCAGCTGGGCTGATCTGAACGCTGAAGCTTTCTTT. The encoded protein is CASSWADLNAEAFF.